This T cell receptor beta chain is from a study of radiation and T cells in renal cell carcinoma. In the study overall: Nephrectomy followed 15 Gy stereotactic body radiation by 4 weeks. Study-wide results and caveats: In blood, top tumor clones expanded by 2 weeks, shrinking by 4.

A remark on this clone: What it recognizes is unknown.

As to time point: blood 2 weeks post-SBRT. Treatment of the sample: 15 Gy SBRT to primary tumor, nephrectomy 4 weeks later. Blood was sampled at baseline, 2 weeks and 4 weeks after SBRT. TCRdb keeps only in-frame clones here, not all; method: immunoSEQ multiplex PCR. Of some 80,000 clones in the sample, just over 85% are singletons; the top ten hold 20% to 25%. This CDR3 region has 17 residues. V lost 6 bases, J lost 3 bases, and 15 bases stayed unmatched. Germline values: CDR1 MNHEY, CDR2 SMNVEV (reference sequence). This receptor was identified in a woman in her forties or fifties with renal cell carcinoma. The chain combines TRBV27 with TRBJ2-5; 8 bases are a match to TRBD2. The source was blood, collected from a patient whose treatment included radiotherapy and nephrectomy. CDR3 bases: TGTGCCAGCAGCCTAGGGTCTCGGGGGGGCAGGGAAGAGACCCAGTACTTC. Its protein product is CASSLGSRGGREETQYF.